The entry that follows covers one T cell receptor beta chain sequence. What it binds is not known. Stated treatment: oral pan-JAK inhibitor, 5-10 mg twice daily. After isolation, RNA underwent reverse transcription to generate cDNA as the sequencing template. Here immunoSEQ multiplex PCR was the method, and the copy in TCRdb shows in-frame clones only, minus some. Among more than 95,000 clones listed, more than 75% were seen once. The data stem from a study of CD8+ T cells in alopecia areata. The study, taken as a whole, reports: TCR sharing was clearer in mice than between patients, perhaps partly owing to patient HLA diversity. Lesional scalp displayed greater clonality than normal scalp, most notably in alopecia totalis/universalis.

This CDR3 region has 16 residues. Trimming removed 7 bases from V and 2 bases from J; junction bases left unmatched: 14. From germline, CDR1 is SNHLY and CDR2 FYNNEI. This TCR came from a human donor with alopecia areata. J is TRBJ2-7 and V is TRBV2; the match to TRBD2 covers 7 bases. The specimen was CD8+ T cells sorted from blood, collected between weeks 30 and 35, from a patient treated with tofacitinib. The CDR3 region has the DNA TGTGCCAGCATTACAGCGGGGACCTCCTGGCCCTACGAGCAGTACTTC. Translating it yields CASITAGTSWPYEQYF. The full variable domain, completed using reference TRBV2 and TRBJ2-7, is EPEVTQTPSHQVTQMGQEVILRCVPISNHLYFYWYRQILGQKVEFLVSFYNNEISEKSEIFDDQFSVERPDGSNFTLKIRSTKLEDSAMYFCASITAGTSWPYEQYFGPGTRLTVT.